These T cell receptor beta chains were read from a single sample in a study of graft-versus-host responses after intestinal transplantation. Assay used: immunoSEQ multiplex PCR; TCRdb lists only in-frame clones, some missing. The sample has more than 20,000 clones; 80% to 90% are singletons. This specimen consisted of PBMCs, obtained about 69 days after intestinal transplantation. The receptors here all came from a human patient who received an intestinal transplant, so some T cells may come from the graft donor. Both conserved end residues are part of each CDR3. D genes are given only for firm matches. Not every row has a clone size; where given, it reads once, few, many or a size class.

clone_size j_call v_call d_call cdr3_aa cdr3_nt
NA TRBJ2-1 TRBV4-3 TRBD2 CASSQDYGTSGVPSNDNEQFF TGCGCCAGCAGCCAAGATTATGGAACTAGCGGGGTGCCCTCAAACGACAATGAGCAGTTCTTC
NA TRBJ1-1 TRBV27 NA CASSLGGVNTEAFF TGTGCCAGCAGTTTAGGGGGGGTGAACACTGAAGCTTTCTTT
NA TRBJ2-2 TRBV5-1 TRBD1 CASSSPRTGRSTGELFF TGCGCCAGCAGCTCCCCGCGGACAGGGAGGTCCACCGGGGAGCTGTTTTTT
NA TRBJ1-4 TRBV7-9 NA CASSLSQGGEKLFF TGTGCCAGCAGCTTAAGTCAGGGAGGAGAAAAACTGTTTTTT
NA TRBJ1-5 TRBV27 NA CASSLSGVNQPQHF TGTGCCAGCAGTTTGTCAGGGGTTAATCAGCCCCAGCATTTT
NA TRBJ2-7 TRBV7-9 TRBD1 CASSLDPGQDYEQYF TGTGCCAGCAGCTTAGATCCGGGACAGGATTACGAGCAGTACTTC
NA TRBJ2-7 TRBV6-5 TRBD1 CASSGDRVPSYEQYF TGTGCCAGCAGTGGGGACAGGGTCCCTTCGTACGAGCAGTACTTC
NA TRBJ2-7 TRBV11-2 NA CASSLTGNYEQYF TGTGCCAGCAGCTTAACAGGAAACTACGAGCAGTACTTC
NA TRBJ1-2 TRBV5-8 NA CASSSDSFVSYF TGTGCCAGCAGCTCGGACTCTTTCGTGTCCTACTTC
NA TRBJ2-7 TRBV4-3 NA CASSPLTSTPTYEQYF TGCGCCAGCAGCCCCCTTACGTCAACACCTACCTACGAGCAGTACTTC
NA TRBJ1-1 TRBV19 NA CASSNYREESTEAFF TGTGCCAGTAGTAATTACAGGGAAGAGAGCACTGAAGCTTTCTTT
NA TRBJ2-5 TRBV4-3 NA CASSQDSAGQETQYF TGCGCCAGCAGCCAAGATTCGGCAGGACAAGAGACCCAGTACTTC
NA TRBJ2-7 TRBV5-4 NA CASSLSAEGAWVGEQYF TGTGCCAGCAGCTTGTCTGCGGAGGGGGCCTGGGTAGGCGAGCAGTACTTC
NA TRBJ1-5 TRBV6-4 TRBD1 CASRCRGQPQHF TGTGCCAGCAGGTGCAGGGGGCAGCCCCAGCATTTT
NA TRBJ1-1 TRBV14 NA CASSQQGTEAFF TGTGCCAGCAGCCAACAGGGCACTGAAGCTTTCTTT
NA TRBJ1-4 TRBV4-2 TRBD1 CASSQDRGQGAEKLFF TGTGCCAGCAGCCAAGATCGGGGACAGGGGGCTGAAAAACTGTTTTTT
NA TRBJ2-7 TRBV6-1 NA CASSEGNSLF TGTGCCAGCAGTGAAGGGAATTCCCTTTTC
NA TRBJ1-1 TRBV7-9 TRBD1 CASSLGGGAPNTEAFF TGTGCCAGCAGCTTAGGAGGGGGCGCCCCGAACACTGAAGCTTTCTTT
NA TRBJ2-1 TRBV27 NA CASSLGRGGVVYNEQFF TGTGCCAGCAGTTTGGGAAGAGGGGGGGTAGTATACAATGAGCAGTTCTTC
NA TRBJ1-6 TRBV30 NA CAWSVVGGDSPLHF TGTGCCTGGAGTGTTGTGGGGGGGGATTCACCCCTCCACTTT
NA TRBJ2-1 TRBV15 TRBD1 CATSRWGQGNNEQFF TGTGCCACCAGCAGGTGGGGACAGGGAAATAATGAGCAGTTCTTC
NA TRBJ1-4 TRBV4-1 NA CASSQEGGFGEKLFF TGCGCCAGCAGCCAAGAGGGAGGTTTTGGTGAAAAACTGTTTTTT
once TRBJ1-2 TRBV29-1 NA CSVEGANGYTF TGCAGCGTTGAAGGAGCCAATGGCTACACCTTC
NA TRBJ2-4 TRBV21-1 NA CASSPLDYLAKNIQYF TGTGCCAGCAGTCCTCTCGACTATCTAGCCAAAAACATTCAGTACTTC
NA TRBJ2-7 TRBV25-1 NA CASSESYEQYF TGTGCCAGCAGTGAATCCTACGAGCAGTACTTC
NA TRBJ1-5 TRBV30 NA CAWSVAGQPQHF TGTGCCTGGAGTGTAGCGGGGCAGCCCCAGCATTTT
NA TRBJ2-3 TRBV9 TRBD2 CASSPRRLAGGSDTQYF TGTGCCAGCAGCCCTAGACGACTAGCGGGGGGCTCGGATACGCAGTATTTT
NA TRBJ2-7 TRBV7-2 NA CASSGQPGTSYEQYF TGTGCCAGCAGCGGACAGCCAGGAACCTCCTACGAGCAGTACTTC
NA TRBJ2-1 TRBV19 TRBD2 CASSRGLAGANEQFF TGTGCCAGTAGCAGGGGGCTAGCGGGGGCAAATGAGCAGTTCTTC
NA TRBJ2-7 TRBV6-5 TRBD2 CASSPLAGYEQYF TGTGCCAGCAGTCCGCTAGCGGGCTACGAGCAGTACTTC
NA TRBJ1-1 TRBV27 NA CASSLTGQGMNTEAFF TGTGCCAGCAGCCTAACAGGGCAGGGAATGAACACTGAAGCTTTCTTT
NA TRBJ2-1 TRBV11-2 TRBD2 CASTQSGLAGNNNEQFF TGTGCCAGCACCCAGAGCGGACTAGCGGGGAATAACAATGAGCAGTTCTTC
NA TRBJ2-7 TRBV7-6 NA CASSLAEGNYEQYF TGTGCCAGCAGCTTAGCCGAGGGAAACTACGAGCAGTACTTC
NA TRBJ2-5 TRBV30 TRBD1 CACRTGTGPQETQYF TGTGCCTGCCGCACAGGGACAGGGCCCCAAGAGACCCAGTACTTC
NA TRBJ1-2 TRBV5-2 NA CASKIAGGVRKTYGYTF TGTGCCAGCAAGATAGCCGGAGGAGTACGAAAGACCTATGGCTACACCTTC
NA TRBJ2-3 TRBV6-5 TRBD1 CASTLTGGTDTQYF TGTGCCAGCACTTTAACAGGGGGCACAGATACGCAGTATTTT
NA TRBJ1-1 TRBV19 TRBD1 CASRWDRVDTEAFF TGTGCCAGTAGATGGGACAGGGTTGACACTGAAGCTTTCTTT
NA TRBJ2-7 TRBV27 NA CASSPTFPYEQYF TGTGCCAGCAGCCCTACCTTCCCCTACGAGCAGTACTTC
NA TRBJ1-5 TRBV5-3 TRBD1 CARSSDREGKQPQHF TGTGCCAGAAGCAGTGACAGGGAGGGGAAACAGCCCCAGCATTTT
NA TRBJ1-2 TRBV23-1 NA CASSQKMGDYGYTF TGCGCCAGCAGTCAGAAGATGGGGGACTATGGCTACACCTTC
few TRBJ2-3 TRBV6-4 TRBD2 CASSDSGATDTQYF TGTGCCAGCAGTGATAGCGGGGCCACAGATACGCAGTATTTT
NA TRBJ1-4 TRBV21-1 NA CASSSGGRQGRTTNEKLFF TGTGCCAGCAGCTCGGGGGGCCGACAGGGAAGGACAACTAATGAAAAACTGTTTTTT
NA TRBJ1-1 TRBV6-1 TRBD1 CASSEGGGGRRAFF TGTGCCAGCAGTGAAGGGGGAGGGGGCCGAAGGGCTTTCTTT
NA TRBJ2-2 TRBV27 NA CASSFLDIGELFF TGTGCCAGCAGTTTCCTGGATATCGGGGAGCTGTTTTTT
NA TRBJ2-7 TRBV5-1 NA CASSVKTDASYEQYF TGCGCCAGCAGCGTGAAAACCGACGCCTCCTACGAGCAGTACTTC
NA TRBJ1-5 TRBV7-8 TRBD1 CASSLVARGFGQPQHF TGTGCCAGCAGCTTAGTCGCCAGGGGGTTTGGTCAGCCCCAGCATTTT
NA TRBJ2-1 TRBV7-9 NA CASSLVDGGITYNEQFF TGTGCCAGCAGCTTAGTTGATGGGGGCATCACCTACAATGAGCAGTTCTTC
NA TRBJ2-3 TRBV9 TRBD1 CASSGLGTGGTDTQYF TGTGCCAGCAGCGGACTAGGGACAGGGGGAACAGATACGCAGTATTTT
NA TRBJ1-4 TRBV19 TRBD1 CASSPRTGDNEKLFF TGTGCCAGTAGTCCACGGACAGGGGATAATGAAAAACTGTTTTTT
NA TRBJ1-1 TRBV6-1 NA CASSETAGLGLGTEAFF TGTGCCAGCAGTGAGACAGCAGGGCTAGGGCTCGGCACTGAAGCTTTCTTT
NA TRBJ2-5 TRBV4-1 TRBD1 CASSREGGGETQYF TGCGCCAGCAGCAGAGAAGGGGGCGGAGAGACCCAGTACTTC
NA TRBJ1-1 TRBV4-1 TRBD1 CASSQEVRQGPKLEAFF TGCGCCAGCAGCCAAGAGGTGAGACAGGGGCCGAAGCTTGAAGCTTTCTTT